One and the same sample provided the 31 T cell receptor beta chains below, sequenced in a study of regulatory T cells in long-lasting Graves disease. Stated time point: newly diagnosed GD, antithyroid drugs for less than 3 months. There was RNA extracted from PBMCs, and the TCR library was made from it. For TCR beta, libraries came from iRepertoire HTBI primers and Arm-PCR of CDR3 regions. TCRdb re-derived calls from the multiplex PCR reads in MiXCR, one entry per CDR3 protein. The table records about 400,000 distinct CDR3 sequences, roughly 15% of them present only once. In addition, the sample was reused for a study of T cells in Graves' hyperthyroidism and ophthalmopathy.

Sequencing used peripheral blood mononuclear cells (PBMCs), obtained at new diagnosis, from a patient treated with antithyroid drugs. The source of these receptors is a woman aged 35 to 49 with Graves disease.

This clonotype was seen ten or more times. The rearrangement joins TRBV5-1 to TRBJ1-2, with 8 bases identical to TRBD1. CDR1 and CDR2 (germline): SGHRS, YFSETQ. The junction had 12 bases not matched to a gene; V was cut back by 4 bases and J by 7 bases. The CDR3 runs to 15 residues. The CDR3 sequence: CASSNPRTGLGGYTF. DNA of the CDR3: TGCGCCAGCAGCAACCCCCGGACAGGGCTGGGTGGCTACACCTTC.

This clonotype was seen more than once but under ten times. V usage is TRBV30 and J usage is TRBJ2-7, with D possibly called TRBD1 or TRBD2 (5 bases each). The length of the CDR3 is 15 residues. Germline V lookup: CDR1 GTSNPN, CDR2 SVGIG (reference sequence). The ends were cut back, 4 bases at V and 5 bases at J, with 21 bases in the middle. The CDR3 bases are TGTGCCTGGAACGACCGGGACCACCCATTTGACGAGCAGTACTTC. Its translation is CAWNDRDHPFDEQYF.

This clonotype came up many times. The chain couples TRBV12-5 to TRBJ1-5; the match to TRBD1 covers 8 bases. CDR1 is LGHNT and CDR2 is FRNRAP in the germline V gene. V was clipped by 9 bases and J by 4 bases; unmatched bases: 11. The CDR3 has 15 amino acids. CDR3 sequence reads: CASTEDRGGNQPQHF. In DNA form, the CDR3 reads TGTGCTAGCACGGAAGACAGGGGTGGGAATCAGCCCCAGCATTTT.

In its sample, this clonotype was seen many times. The chain recombines TRBV11-3 with TRBJ2-2; D might be TRBD2 (6 bases). Trimming removed 0 bases from V and 4 bases from J, with 21 bases in between. The germline V gene has CDR1 SGHNT and CDR2 YENEEA. CDR3 length equals 19 residues. In nucleotides, the CDR3 is TGTGCCAGCAGCTTAGAGGGACCATTGGAGGGAGACGTCACCGGGGAGCTGTTTTTT. This codes for CASSLEGPLEGDVTGELFF. The full variable domain, its missing parts supplied by reference TRBV11-3 and TRBJ2-2, is EAGVVQSPRYKIIEKKQPVAFWCNPISGHNTLYWYLQNLGQGPELLIRYENEEAVDDSQLPKDRFSAERLKGVDSTLKIQPAELGDSAVYLCASSLEGPLEGDVTGELFFGEGSRLTVL.

This clonotype appeared a single time. J is TRBJ2-1 and V is TRBV30; D uncertain. The CDR3 runs 11 residues. In germline, CDR1 is GTSNPN, CDR2 SVGIG (reference sequence). With 4 bases removed from V and 5 bases from J, the gap between germline ends came to 6 bases. CDR3 sequence reads: CAWKKNNEQFF. As DNA, the CDR3 is TGTGCCTGGAAAAAAAACAATGAGCAGTTCTTC.

This clonotype was picked up many times. V and J are TRBV28 and TRBJ1-2, with 7 bases matching TRBD1. The junction had 8 bases not matched to a gene; V was cut back by 2 bases and J by 5 bases. Germline V gene lookup returns CDR1 MDHEN and CDR2 SYDVKM. The CDR3 runs to 15 residues. The CDR3 DNA sequence: TGTGCCAGCAGTTTAAGCCGAGGGGGCAGATATGGCTACACCTTC. It yields the protein CASSLSRGGRYGYTF.

This clonotype came up many times. The gene calls are TRBV27 and TRBJ1-6; no reliable D call. The germline CDR1 and CDR2 sequences are MNHEY and SMNVEV (reference sequence). V shed 6 bases and J shed 0 bases, with 12 bases lying between them. This CDR3 comprises 16 residues. CDR3 sequence reads: CASSQPQSSYNSPLHF. The CDR3 DNA reads as TGTGCCAGCAGCCAACCACAGAGCTCCTATAATTCACCCCTCCACTTT.

This clonotype was seen ten or more times. CDR3 residues: CASSLHSTAYTDTQYF. In DNA, the CDR3 is TGTGCCAGCAGCTTACACTCTACCGCCTACACAGATACGCAGTATTTT. The chain couples TRBV12-3 or TRBV12-4 to TRBJ2-3; unclear D gene. V dropped 6 bases and J dropped 2 bases, with 18 bases sitting between them. The CDR3 is made up of 16 amino acids.

This clonotype came up a few times. The CDR3 protein is CASSGSGRIETQYF. In DNA, the CDR3 is TGTGCCAGCAGCGGAAGCGGGAGGATCGAGACCCAGTACTTC. This rearrangement joins TRBV9 to TRBJ2-5; 9 positions agree with TRBD2. The CDR3 consists of 14 residues. Germline CDR1 reads SGDLS; CDR2 reads YYNGEE. With V trimmed by 3 bases and J by 5 bases, 5 bases remained unmatched.

In this sample, this clonotype turned up a few times. Written as DNA, the CDR3 is TGTGCCAGTAGTCCATCAGGGGGCGGGAGGGCCGTTGTAAGAGTCAATGAGCAGTTCTTC. Protein sequence: CASSPSGGGRAVVRVNEQFF. The J gene is TRBJ2-1, the V gene TRBV19, with D maybe TRBD2 (9 bases). Trimming removed 5 bases from V and 6 bases from J, with 32 bases in between. The germline gives CDR1 LNHDA, CDR2 SQIVND (reference sequence). The CDR3 runs to 20 residues.

This clonotype was seen a handful of times. The chain employs TRBV7-2 and TRBJ2-7; 7 bases map to TRBD2. The V segment lost 3 bases and the J segment 4 bases; nucleotides outside the gene matches: 9. CDR3 length equals 15 residues. Germline-derived CDR1 and CDR2 are SGHTA and FQGNSA. As DNA, the CDR3 is TGTGCCAGCAGCTTGTGGTCTAGCGGTGAATACGAGCAGTACTTC. As protein: CASSLWSSGEYEQYF. The variable domain in full, with the rest retrieved from reference TRBV7-2 and TRBJ2-7, is GAGVSQSPSNKVTEKGKDVELRCDPISGHTALYWYRQSLGQGLEFLIYFQGNSAPDKSGLPSDRFSAERTGGSVSTLTIQRTQQEDSAVYLCASSLWSSGEYEQYFGPGTRLTVT.

The V and J genes are TRBV28 and TRBJ2-2; D may be TRBD1 (5 bases). Trimming took off 7 bases at V and 3 bases at J, with 15 bases between the two ends. Germline CDR1 is MDHEN and CDR2 is SYDVKM. The length of the CDR3 is 15 residues. The CDR3 sequence: CASNRLGEDTGELFF. Here the CDR3 DNA reads TGTGCCAGCAACCGCTTAGGGGAAGACACCGGGGAGCTGTTTTTT. The full variable domain, with the rest looked up from reference TRBV28 and TRBJ2-2, is DVKVTQSSRYLVKRTGEKVFLECVQDMDHENMFWYRQDPGLGLRLIYFSYDVKMKEKGDIPEGYSVSREKKERFSLILESASTNQTSMYLCASNRLGEDTGELFFGEGSRLTVL.

This clonotype was seen a few times. V usage is TRBV15 and J usage is TRBJ2-7; TRBD1 agrees at 10 bases. V trimming: 1 base; J trimming: 4 bases; junction bases outside the gene matches: 4. Germline V gene data show CDR1 as LNHNV and CDR2 as YYDKDF (reference sequence). The CDR3 is 15 amino acids. The CDR3 spells CATSRATGGRYEQYF. For the CDR3, the DNA is TGTGCCACCAGCAGAGCGACAGGGGGCAGGTACGAGCAGTACTTC.

This clonotype was detected ten times or more. V and J are TRBV19 and TRBJ1-2; possible D gene TRBD1, 5 bases. This CDR3 has 14 amino acids. The V gene's germline CDR1 is LNHDA and CDR2 SQIVND (reference sequence). Deletions cut 6 bases from V and 4 bases from J, with 15 bases between. The CDR3 here is CASSNGAETYGYTF. The CDR3 DNA follows: TGTGCCAGTAGCAACGGGGCGGAAACCTATGGCTACACCTTC. The entire variable domain, with the rest obtained from reference TRBV19 and TRBJ1-2, is as follows: DGGITQSPKYLFRKEGQNVTLSCEQNLNHDAMYWYRQDPGQGLRLIYYSQIVNDFQKGDIAEGYSVSREKKESFPLTVTSAQKNPTAFYLCASSNGAETYGYTFGSGTRLTVV.

This clonotype was seen repeatedly, ten times or more. The chain couples TRBV19 to TRBJ2-3; D may correspond to TRBD1 or TRBD2 (5 bases each). CDR1 is LNHDA and CDR2 is SQIVND in the germline V gene (reference sequence). The CDR3 is made up of 15 amino acids. V was cut by 4 bases and J by 1 base, with 12 bases left in between. CDR3 sequence reads: CASSRGPRGTDTQYF. The CDR3, as DNA: TGTGCCAGTAGTAGGGGACCGAGAGGCACAGATACGCAGTATTTT.

The sample holds many counts of this clonotype. This rearrangement joins TRBV29-1 to TRBJ2-1, with 9 bases lining up with TRBD2. CDR1 SQVTM and CDR2 ANQGSEA come from the germline V gene. The length of the CDR3 is 14 residues. V dropped 3 bases and J dropped 8; count of bases not matched to a gene: 8. The DNA of the CDR3 is TGCAGCGTTGAGGCGGGAGGGGAACTGTATGAGCAGTTCTTC. This codes for CSVEAGGELYEQFF.

A few counts support this clonotype. The V and J genes are TRBV18 and TRBJ2-1; a weak D match, TRBD1 (8 bases). The V gene's germline CDR1 is KGHSH and CDR2 LQKENI. This CDR3 has 15 amino acids. V lost 4 bases to trimming and J lost 8 bases, with 18 bases between them. This CDR3 reads CASSQGLSGGDEQFF. CDR3 DNA sequence: TGTGCCAGCTCACAGGGACTATCAGGGGGCGATGAGCAGTTCTTC.

This clonotype was counted at least ten times. The rearrangement uses TRBV5-1 and TRBJ2-7; 9 bases align to TRBD2. There are 14 residues in the CDR3. The junction had 7 bases not matched to a gene; V was cut back by 7 bases and J by 2 bases. Per germline, CDR1 SGHRS and CDR2 YFSETQ. This chain's CDR3 is CASRSAGGPYEQYF. The DNA of the CDR3 is TGCGCCAGCCGCTCGGCGGGAGGGCCCTACGAGCAGTACTTC.

This clonotype was detected many times. The chain is built from TRBV2 and TRBJ2-1; perhaps TRBD2 as D (5 bases). Germline CDR1 SNHLY, CDR2 FYNNEI. The germline V and J ends were trimmed by 6 bases and 6 bases, with 9 bases remaining between them. The CDR3 has 12 amino acids. The CDR3 is CASRASSNEQFF. The CDR3 DNA reads as TGTGCCAGCAGGGCTAGCAGCAATGAGCAGTTCTTC.

Only a few counts were recorded for this clonotype. No conserved phenylalanine or tryptophan ends this CDR3, so it is likely a read error. The gene calls are TRBV12-3 or TRBV12-4 and TRBJ1-2; the D is unclear. The CDR3 is 15 residues long. Trimming took 6 bases from V and 1 from J, leaving 15 bases between them. The CDR3 DNA sequence: TGTGCCAGCAGCCCAACCCGGACGGGTAACTATGGCTACACCTCC. This encodes CASSPTRTGNYGYTS.

This clonotype was detected ten times or more. This chain connects TRBV13 to TRBJ2-1; TRBD1 aligns across 10 bases. This CDR3 comprises 16 residues. Germline V gives CDR1 PRHDT, CDR2 FYEKMQ (reference sequence). Trimming cost V 3 bases and J 9 bases; bases outside gene matches: 11. The CDR3 coding sequence is TGTGCCAGCAGCTTCTCTGGGACAGGGGCCCCGGCTGAGCAGTTCTTC. It codes for CASSFSGTGAPAEQFF.

This clonotype occurred a few times. This sequence joins TRBV5-5 and TRBJ1-1; no definite D call. The CDR3 covers 14 residues. V was pared by 4 bases and J by 2 bases, with 12 bases between. Per germline, CDR1 SGHKS and CDR2 YYEKEE (reference sequence). CDR3 amino acids: CASSRIRGNTEAFF. The CDR3 nucleotides are TGTGCCAGCAGCCGGATCCGGGGTAACACTGAAGCTTTCTTT.

The chain uses TRBV28 and TRBJ2-1, with 9 bases aligning to TRBD2. This CDR3 spans 15 amino acids. The germline gives CDR1 MDHEN, CDR2 SYDVKM. V shed 5 bases, J shed 8 bases, and the junction held 10 bases outside the gene matches. In nucleotides, the CDR3 is TGTGCCAGCAGTCGGGGACTAGCTGTCCGAGATGAGCAGTTCTTC. Translating gives CASSRGLAVRDEQFF.

This clonotype was counted ten times or more. The chain employs TRBV11-1 and TRBJ2-1; D is possibly TRBD2 (6 bases). Trimming stripped 6 bases from V and 4 bases from J, with 19 bases between. The CDR3 runs to 16 residues. The germline V gene has CDR1 SGHAT and CDR2 FQDESV (reference sequence). The CDR3: CASRLNLARLYNEQFF. Written as DNA, the CDR3 is TGTGCCAGCAGGTTGAATCTAGCGAGACTTTACAATGAGCAGTTCTTC.

Many counts were recorded for this clonotype. The chain uses TRBV12-3 or TRBV12-4 and TRBJ2-1; D is ambiguous. The length of the CDR3 is 12 residues. The CDR3 protein is CASYETSNEQFF. DNA for the CDR3: TGTGCTTCATACGAGACAAGCAATGAGCAGTTCTTC.

This clonotype was seen at least ten times. This sequence joins TRBV6-1 and TRBJ2-1; maybe TRBD1 (7 bases). The V gene lost 5 bases and the J gene lost 9 bases, with 8 bases spanning the gap. CDR1 is MNHNS and CDR2 is SASEGT in the germline V gene. This CDR3 has 11 residues. The CDR3 is CASSQGGEQFF. DNA for the CDR3: TGTGCCAGCAGTCAGGGGGGTGAGCAGTTCTTC.

There are many counts of this clonotype. The rearrangement joins TRBV2 to TRBJ2-3, with TRBD2 matching 10 bases. CDR1 and CDR2 from the germline V gene are SNHLY and FYNNEI. CDR3 length: 13 residues. V trimming: 8 bases; J trimming: 6 bases; junction bases outside the gene matches: 5. The CDR3: CASQREGGDTQYF. In DNA, the CDR3 is TGTGCCAGCCAGCGGGAGGGCGGGGATACGCAGTATTTT.

A few counts support this clonotype. One junction end disagrees with the germline gene, perhaps due to a read error. This chain links TRBV30 with TRBJ1-2; 8 bases are a match to TRBD1. Germline lookup yields CDR1 GTSNPN and CDR2 SVGIG (reference sequence). The CDR3 extends over 11 amino acids. The CDR3 region has the DNA TGTGCCTGGACCCTCTCCCGGGACAGGTTCTTC. It is translated as CAWTLSRDRFF. The full variable domain, completed using reference TRBV30 and TRBJ1-2, is SQTIHQWPATLVQPVGSPLSLECTVEGTSNPNLYWYRQAAGRGLQLLFYSVGIGQISSEVPQNLSASRPQDRQFILSSKKLLLSDSGFYLCAWTLSRDRFFGSGTRLTVV.

The table lists this clonotype with many counts. The chain combines TRBV2 with TRBJ2-2, with D unclear. The V end was cut by 6 bases, the J end by 5 bases, with 13 bases between. The CDR3 has 14 amino acids. Germline lookup yields CDR1 SNHLY and CDR2 FYNNEI. As DNA, the CDR3 is TGTGCCAGCAGCCGGAGTCCTCCTACCGGGGAGCTGTTTTTT. The encoded protein is CASSRSPPTGELFF.

This clonotype came up many times. The chain joins TRBV5-1 to TRBJ1-1; possible D gene TRBD1, 6 bases. The V end lost 3 bases, the J end lost 4 bases, and 16 bases lay between the germline ends. CDR1 is SGHRS and CDR2 is YFSETQ in the germline V gene. This CDR3 region has 15 residues. The CDR3 sequence: CASSSQGSAATEAFF. The CDR3 nucleotides read TGCGCCAGCAGCTCACAGGGATCCGCGGCCACTGAAGCTTTCTTT.

As concerns this clonotype: This may be a read error, as it is one base from a much larger clone. The chain employs TRBV7-2 and TRBJ2-7; a weak D match, TRBD1 (5 bases). The CDR3 length is 14 residues. Looked up from germline, CDR1 is SGHTA and CDR2 is FQGNSA. Trimming took off 1 base at V and 3 bases at J, with 10 bases between the two ends. Here the CDR3 reads CASSLVGAGYEQYF. CDR3 nucleotide sequence: TGTGCCAGCAGCTTAGTAGGGGCCGGCTACGAGCAGTACTTC.